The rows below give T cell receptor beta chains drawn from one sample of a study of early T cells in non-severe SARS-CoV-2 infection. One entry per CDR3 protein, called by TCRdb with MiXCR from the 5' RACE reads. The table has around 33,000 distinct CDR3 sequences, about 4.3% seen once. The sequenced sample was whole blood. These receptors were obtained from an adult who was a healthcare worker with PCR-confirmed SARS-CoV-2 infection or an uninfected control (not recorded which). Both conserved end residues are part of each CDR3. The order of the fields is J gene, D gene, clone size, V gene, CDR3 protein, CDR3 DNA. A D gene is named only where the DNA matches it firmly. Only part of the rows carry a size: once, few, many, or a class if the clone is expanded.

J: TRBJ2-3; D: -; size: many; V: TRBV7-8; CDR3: CASSPPRGLEQYF; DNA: TGTGCCAGCAGCCCCCCCAGGGGCCTGGAGCAGTATTTT
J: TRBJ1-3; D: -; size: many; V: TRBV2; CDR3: CASGVGNTIYF; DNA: TGTGCCAGCGGGGTTGGAAACACCATATATTTT
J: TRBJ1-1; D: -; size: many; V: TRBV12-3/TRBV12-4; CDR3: CASSLAGGRGTEAFF; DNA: TGTGCCAGCAGTTTAGCGGGGGGCAGAGGCACTGAAGCTTTCTTT
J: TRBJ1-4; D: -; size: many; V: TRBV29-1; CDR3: CSAKRGSTNEKLFF; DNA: TGCAGCGCCAAAAGGGGGTCAACTAATGAAAAACTGTTTTTT
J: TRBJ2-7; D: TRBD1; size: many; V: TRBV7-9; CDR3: CASSKGTVVDEQYF; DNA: TGTGCCAGCAGCAAAGGGACAGTGGTCGACGAGCAGTACTTC
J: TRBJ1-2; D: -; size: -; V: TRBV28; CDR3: CASIPGGQANYGYTF; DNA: TGTGCCAGCATCCCTGGGGGGCAAGCTAACTATGGCTACACCTTC
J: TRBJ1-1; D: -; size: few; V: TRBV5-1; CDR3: CASSLEGTASEAFF; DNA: TGCGCCAGCAGCTTGGAAGGGACGGCGAGTGAAGCTTTCTTT
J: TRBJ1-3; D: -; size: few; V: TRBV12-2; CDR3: CASRLPGTGNTIYF; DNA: TGTGCAAGTCGCTTACCTGGTACTGGAAACACCATATATTTT
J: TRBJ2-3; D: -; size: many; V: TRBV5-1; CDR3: CASSPDAGVGDTQYF; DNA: TGCGCCAGCAGCCCGGACGCAGGGGTAGGCGATACGCAGTATTTT
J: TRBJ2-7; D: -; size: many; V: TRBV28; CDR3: CASSLEAYEQYF; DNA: TGTGCCAGCAGTTTGGAGGCCTACGAGCAGTACTTC
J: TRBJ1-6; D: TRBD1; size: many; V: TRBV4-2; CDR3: CASSQVRQGDSYNSPLHF; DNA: TGTGCCAGCAGCCAAGTTAGGCAGGGGGACTCCTATAATTCACCCCTCCACTTT
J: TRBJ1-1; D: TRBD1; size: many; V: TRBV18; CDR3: CASSQDRDGEAFF; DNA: TGTGCCAGCTCACAAGACAGGGACGGAGAAGCTTTCTTT
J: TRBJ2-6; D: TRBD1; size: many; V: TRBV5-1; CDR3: CASSLARGQGSGANVLTF; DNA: TGCGCCAGCAGCTTAGCGAGAGGACAGGGATCCGGGGCCAACGTCCTGACTTTC
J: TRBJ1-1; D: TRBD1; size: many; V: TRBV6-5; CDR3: CASVDRGNTEAFF; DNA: TGTGCCAGCGTGGACAGGGGGAACACTGAAGCTTTCTTT
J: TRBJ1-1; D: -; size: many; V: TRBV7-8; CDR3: CASSLYEGKDTEAFF; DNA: TGTGCCAGCAGCTTATATGAGGGTAAGGACACTGAAGCTTTCTTT
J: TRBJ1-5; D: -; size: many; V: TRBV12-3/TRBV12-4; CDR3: CASSFGSVLGISNQPQHF; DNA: TGTGCCAGCAGTTTTGGCAGCGTTCTTGGAATTAGCAATCAGCCCCAGCATTTT
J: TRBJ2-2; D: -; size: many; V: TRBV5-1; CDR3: CASSGPAGMNTGELFF; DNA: TGCGCCAGCAGCGGACCGGCAGGGATGAACACCGGGGAGCTGTTTTTT
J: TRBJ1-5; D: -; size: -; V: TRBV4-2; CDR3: CASSQEHSQPQHF; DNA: TGTGCCAGCAGCCAAGAACACAGTCAGCCCCAGCATTTT
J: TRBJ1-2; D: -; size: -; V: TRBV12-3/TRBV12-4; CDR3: CASSFGANYGYTF; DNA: TGTGCCAGCAGTTTTGGGGCAAACTATGGCTACACCTTC
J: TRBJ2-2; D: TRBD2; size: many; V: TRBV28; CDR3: CASSPGGENTGELFF; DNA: TGTGCCAGCAGTCCGGGGGGAGAGAACACCGGGGAGCTGTTTTTT
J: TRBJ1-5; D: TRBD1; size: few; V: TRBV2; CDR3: CASSEGQDNQPQHF; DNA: TGTGCCAGCAGTGAGGGACAGGACAATCAGCCCCAGCATTTT
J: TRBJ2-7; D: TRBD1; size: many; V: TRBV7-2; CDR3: CASSLHGTAYEQYF; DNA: TGTGCCAGCAGCTTACACGGGACAGCCTACGAGCAGTACTTC
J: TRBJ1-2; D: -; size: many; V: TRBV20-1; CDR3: CSASSPGAYGYTF; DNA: TGCAGTGCTAGTTCGCCGGGGGCCTATGGCTACACCTTC
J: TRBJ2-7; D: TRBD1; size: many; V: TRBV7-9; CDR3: CASSLLNRGTYEQYF; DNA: TGTGCCAGCAGCTTACTCAACAGGGGGACCTACGAGCAGTACTTC
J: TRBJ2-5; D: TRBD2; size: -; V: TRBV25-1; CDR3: CASSQLAGGPGETQYF; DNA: TGTGCCAGCAGTCAACTAGCGGGGGGGCCTGGGGAGACCCAGTACTTC
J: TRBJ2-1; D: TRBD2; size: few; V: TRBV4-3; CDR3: CASSQRTSGVANEQFF; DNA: TGCGCCAGCAGCCAACGGACTAGCGGGGTCGCCAATGAGCAGTTCTTC
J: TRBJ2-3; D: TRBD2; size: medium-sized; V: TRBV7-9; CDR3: CASSPLAGGPDTQYF; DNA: TGTGCCAGCAGTCCGCTAGCGGGGGGCCCAGATACGCAGTATTTT
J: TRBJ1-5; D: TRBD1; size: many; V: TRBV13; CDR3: CASSYNRGLGNQPQHF; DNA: TGTGCCAGCAGCTACAACAGGGGGCTGGGCAATCAGCCCCAGCATTTT
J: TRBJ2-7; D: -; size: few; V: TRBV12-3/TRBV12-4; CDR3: CASSFPGNEQYF; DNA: TGTGCCAGCAGTTTTCCAGGGAACGAGCAGTACTTC
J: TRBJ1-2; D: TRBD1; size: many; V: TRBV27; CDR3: CASGSRTGYLFF; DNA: TGTGCCAGCGGATCAAGGACAGGATATTTATTCTTC
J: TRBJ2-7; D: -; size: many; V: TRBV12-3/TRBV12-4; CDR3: CASSLRRVAGTYEQYF; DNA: TGTGCCAGCAGTTTAAGGCGCGTCGCCGGGACCTACGAGCAGTACTTC
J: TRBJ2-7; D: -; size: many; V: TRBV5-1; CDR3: CASSFVSNSDYEQYF; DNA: TGCGCCAGCAGCTTTGTTTCAAACAGTGACTACGAGCAGTACTTC
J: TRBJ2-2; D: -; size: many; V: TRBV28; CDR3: CASSQAPGTGELFF; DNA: TGTGCCAGCAGCCAGGCGCCGGGCACCGGGGAGCTGTTTTTT
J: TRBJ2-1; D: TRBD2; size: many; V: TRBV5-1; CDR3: CASSLMGGQVKNEQFF; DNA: TGCGCCAGCAGCTTGATGGGAGGGCAAGTAAAAAATGAGCAGTTCTTC
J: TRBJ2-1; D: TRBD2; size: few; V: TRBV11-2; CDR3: CASSYRTSGYNEQFF; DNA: TGTGCCAGCAGCTACCGGACTAGCGGCTACAATGAGCAGTTCTTC
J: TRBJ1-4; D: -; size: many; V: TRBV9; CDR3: CASSVNPAEKLFF; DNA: TGTGCCAGCAGCGTAAATCCGGCAGAAAAACTGTTTTTT
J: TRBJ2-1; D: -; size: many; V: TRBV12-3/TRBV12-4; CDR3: CASSLGLPAPYNEQFF; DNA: TGTGCCAGCAGCCTCGGACTACCCGCCCCCTACAATGAGCAGTTCTTC
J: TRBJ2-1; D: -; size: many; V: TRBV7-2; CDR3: CASSLPSRQFSSYNEQFF; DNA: TGTGCCAGCAGCTTACCGTCAAGACAGTTTAGCTCCTACAATGAGCAGTTCTTC
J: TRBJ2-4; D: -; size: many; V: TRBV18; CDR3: CASSPPYQGGKNIQYF; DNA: TGTGCCAGCTCACCACCGTATCAGGGGGGCAAAAACATTCAGTACTTC
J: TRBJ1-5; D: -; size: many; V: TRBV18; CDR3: CASSPIDSNQPQHF; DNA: TGTGCCAGCTCACCAATTGACAGCAATCAGCCCCAGCATTTT
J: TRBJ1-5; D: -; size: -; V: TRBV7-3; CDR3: CASSLKPQGQPQHF; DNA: TGTGCCAGCAGCTTAAAGCCGCAGGGCCAGCCCCAGCATTTT
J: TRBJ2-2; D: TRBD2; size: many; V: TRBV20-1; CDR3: CSARVLAGGQTGELFF; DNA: TGCAGTGCTAGGGTACTAGCGGGGGGGCAAACCGGGGAGCTGTTTTTT
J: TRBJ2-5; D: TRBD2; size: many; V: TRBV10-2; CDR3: CASSQRLAGAQETQYF; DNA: TGCGCCAGCAGTCAACGACTAGCGGGGGCCCAAGAGACCCAGTACTTC
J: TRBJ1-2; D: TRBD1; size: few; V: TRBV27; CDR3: CASSLHRTGGVGYGYTF; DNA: TGTGCCAGCAGTTTACACCGGACAGGGGGGGTCGGCTATGGCTACACCTTC
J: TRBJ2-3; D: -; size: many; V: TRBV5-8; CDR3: CASSLADTQYF; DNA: TGTGCCAGCAGCTTAGCAGATACGCAGTATTTT
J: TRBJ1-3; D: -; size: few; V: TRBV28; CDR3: CASSPGRTFSGNTIYF; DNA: TGTGCCAGCAGTCCCGGACGGACCTTCTCTGGAAACACCATATATTTT
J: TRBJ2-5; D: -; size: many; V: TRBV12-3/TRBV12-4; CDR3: CASSPGRQGHGGTQYF; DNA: TGTGCCAGCAGCCCCGGCCGACAGGGCCACGGGGGGACCCAGTACTTC
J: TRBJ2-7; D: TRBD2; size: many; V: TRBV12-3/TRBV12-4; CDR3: CASSLAGGIPKQYF; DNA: TGTGCCAGCAGTCTAGCGGGGGGAATACCTAAGCAGTACTTC
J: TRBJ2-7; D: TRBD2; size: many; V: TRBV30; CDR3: CAWSLGGDPYEQYF; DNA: TGTGCCTGGAGTCTGGGGGGGGACCCCTACGAGCAGTACTTC
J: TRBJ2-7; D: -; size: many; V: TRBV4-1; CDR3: CASSQAEAYEQYF; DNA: TGCGCCAGCAGCCAGGCGGAGGCCTACGAGCAGTACTTC
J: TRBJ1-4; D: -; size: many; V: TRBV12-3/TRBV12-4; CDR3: CASSRSQGGEKLFF; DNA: TGTGCCAGCAGTCGGAGCCAGGGAGGTGAAAAACTGTTTTTT
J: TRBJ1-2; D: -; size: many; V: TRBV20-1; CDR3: CSAKRAENYGYTF; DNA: TGCAGTGCGAAAAGGGCGGAGAACTATGGCTACACCTTC
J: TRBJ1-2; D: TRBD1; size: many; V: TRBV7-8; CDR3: CASSSTGTGDFRNYGYTF; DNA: TGTGCCAGCAGCTCCACCGGGACAGGGGATTTTCGTAACTATGGCTACACCTTC
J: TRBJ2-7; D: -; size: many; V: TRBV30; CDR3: CAWSEGLYEQYF; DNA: TGTGCCTGGAGCGAAGGACTCTACGAGCAGTACTTC
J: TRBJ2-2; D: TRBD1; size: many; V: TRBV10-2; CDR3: CASRLQGTLANTGELFF; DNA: TGCGCCAGCCGCTTACAGGGGACATTAGCGAACACCGGGGAGCTGTTTTTT
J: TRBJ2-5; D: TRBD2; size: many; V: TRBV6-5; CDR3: CASSYRLAGGETQYF; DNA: TGTGCCAGCAGTTACCGGCTAGCGGGGGGAGAGACCCAGTACTTC
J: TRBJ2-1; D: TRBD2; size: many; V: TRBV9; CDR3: CASSAWTSGDPEQFF; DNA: TGTGCCAGCAGCGCCTGGACTAGCGGGGATCCTGAGCAGTTCTTC
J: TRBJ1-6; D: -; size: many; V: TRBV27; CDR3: CASSSLVASSYNSPLHF; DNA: TGTGCCAGCAGCTCCTTGGTGGCTTCCTCCTATAATTCACCCCTCCACTTT